This entry is about one TCR beta chain. Its target antigen remains unknown. The sample holds no much larger clone one base away, and base qualities are not on file. Trimming accounts for 0 bases at V and 0 bases at J, while the number of junction bases matched to no gene is 0. From a lookup of the germline V gene, CDR1 and CDR2 are KGHDR and SFDVKD. Spanning cysteine to phenylalanine, the CDR3 consists of 16 amino acids. The CDR3 DNA has 48 bases and is translated from base 1. The sample comes from a study of blood T cell repertoires in COVID-19 (dated by TCRdb to 2019 to 2021). Describing the broader study: Samples covering the acute and convalescent phases of COVID-19 were provided by collaborators in the United States, Italy and Spain. The material from the prospective study consisted of cDNA or gDNA derived from T cells, B-cell-depleted T cells, or PBMCs. Deeply sampled blood TCRbeta repertoires from subjects exposed to, actively infected with, or recovered from COVID-19 were included in the dataset. A freely available public database, intended as a resource for researchers studying the immune response to SARS-CoV-2, is where the repertoires were released. The samples were drawn from two sources: the first 160 participants of the ongoing ImmuneRACE study, and some 1,300 subjects contributed by 6 global collaborators. The sample metadata nearly always contained a de-identified subject ID, COVID-19 status, age in years and sex. Where available, HLA class I and class II types were taken from metadata supplied by the sample provider and were not determined by assay-based typing.

Overall study results and their limits: Clinical and demographic metadata were provided uncurated, with the amount varying by source and participant.

TCRbeta CDR3 regions were amplified from genomic DNA by means of the immunoSEQ Assay, a bias-controlled multiplex PCR. In the source study's methods: The number of nucleated cells in each sample was estimated by amplification of reference gene primers within the assay. To quantify the absolute abundance of each unique TCRbeta CDR3 rearrangement, sequence reads were collapsed and filtered. Productive Simpson clonality was computed per sample as the square root of Simpson's diversity index over productive rearrangements. Not all clones reach the TCRdb copy of this immuneACCESS table, which keeps in-frame sequences only. Checked studies attribute under half of the gap to unresolved V genes and leave the rest unexplained. V and J calls and clone size are as listed in that table; D and trimming were resolved from the DNA. Recorded for this sample are around 170,000 clones; nearly 90% of them occurred a single time. The ten largest clones add up to approximately 2% of the sample.

A second Seattle source provided samples from volunteer blood donors who had recovered from COVID-19. Collaborating institutions collected whole blood in K2EDTA tubes following their own protocols. For TCRbeta analysis, collaborators shipped samples in one of three forms: frozen whole blood, isolated PBMCs, or DNA extracted from either of those sample types. Sequenced sample: peripheral blood. This receptor was obtained from a man younger than 35 who had recovered from COVID-19. The chain couples TRBV24-1 to TRBJ2-3; 9 bases in between match TRBD2. The DNA sequence is as follows: TGTGCCACCAGTGATTTGACTAGCGGGAGCACAGATACGCAGTATTTT. Translated, it gives CATSDLTSGSTDTQYF.